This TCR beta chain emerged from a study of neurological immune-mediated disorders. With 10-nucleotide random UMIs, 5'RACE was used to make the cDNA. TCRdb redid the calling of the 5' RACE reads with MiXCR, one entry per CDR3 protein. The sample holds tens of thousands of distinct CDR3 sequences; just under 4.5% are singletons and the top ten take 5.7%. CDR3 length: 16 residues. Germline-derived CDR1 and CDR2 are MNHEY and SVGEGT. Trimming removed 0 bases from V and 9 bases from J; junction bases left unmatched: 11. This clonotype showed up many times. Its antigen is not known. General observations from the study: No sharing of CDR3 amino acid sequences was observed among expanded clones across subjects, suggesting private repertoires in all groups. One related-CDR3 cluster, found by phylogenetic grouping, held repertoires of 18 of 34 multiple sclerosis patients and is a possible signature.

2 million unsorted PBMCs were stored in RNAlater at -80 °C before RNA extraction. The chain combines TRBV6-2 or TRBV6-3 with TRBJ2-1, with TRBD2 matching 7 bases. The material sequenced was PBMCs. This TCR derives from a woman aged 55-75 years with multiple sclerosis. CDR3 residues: CASSYSLAVRTVEQFF. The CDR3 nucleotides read TGTGCCAGCAGTTACTCGCTAGCGGTAAGGACGGTTGAGCAGTTCTTC.